This TCR beta chain was profiled in a study of identical twins. Study-level findings and limits: Out-of-frame alpha sequences common to twins were enriched for low generation probability. A lower insertion count was a feature of abundant cord blood beta clonotypes, with no such feature in memory repertoires.

The cDNA had a unique molecular identifier and a template-switch universal primer site. TCRdb processed the 5' RACE reads anew with MiXCR; each CDR3 protein has one entry. This table holds around 220,000 distinct CDR3 sequences, more than 12% found once. CDR1 MNHEY and CDR2 SVGEGT come from the germline V gene. Trimming at V came to 6 bases and at J to 2 bases, leaving 4 bases not matched to a gene. This CDR3 spans 14 amino acids. Comments on this clonotype: Its specificity is not known.

The chain carries TRBV6-2 or TRBV6-3 and TRBJ1-5; TRBD1 aligns across 7 bases. Sequenced input: memory (CD45RO+) T cells sorted from blood. The sequence came from a woman aged 18-29 years in good health. Here the CDR3 reads CASRRDSGNQPQHF. The CDR3, as DNA: TGTGCCAGCAGGCGGGACAGTGGCAATCAGCCCCAGCATTTT.